The 30 T cell receptor beta chains below come from one sample, sequenced in a study of naive and memory T cell subsets. The beta constant-region primer was an equimolar mix of two oligonucleotides covering TRBC1 and TRBC2. TCRdb reprocessed the UMI-ligation and nested PCR reads via MiXCR and lists one record per CDR3 protein. In the table there are some 83,000 distinct CDR3 sequences, around 13% of which are singletons. The sample comprised central memory CD4+ T cells from blood. Source of these receptors: a human donor in good health.

CDR3 nucleotides: TGTGCCAGCAGAAGCTCCTATAATTCACCCCTCCACTTT. It yields the protein CASRSSYNSPLHF. V usage is TRBV2 and J usage is TRBJ1-6, with unresolved D. Germline CDR1 and CDR2: SNHLY and FYNNEI. V lost 6 bases, J lost 0 bases, and 3 bases lay in between. The CDR3 covers 13 residues.

The rearrangement links TRBV27 to TRBJ2-1, with 7 bases fitting TRBD2. Germline V gives CDR1 MNHEY, CDR2 SMNVEV (reference sequence). The CDR3 totals 15 residues. The junction had 11 bases not matched to a gene; V was cut back by 6 bases and J by 6 bases. CDR3 DNA sequence: TGTGCCAGCAGCGCGGTAGCGGGTAACCTCAATGAGCAGTTCTTC. Translating it yields CASSAVAGNLNEQFF.

The genes are TRBV7-2 and TRBJ1-4; weak D call: TRBD1 (6 bases). Germline V gene lookup returns CDR1 SGHTA and CDR2 FQGNSA. Trimming removed 5 bases at V and 8 bases at J, with 18 bases between. The CDR3 sequence is 15 residues long. In nucleotides, the CDR3 is TGTGCCAGCAGCGAAGGGGGGGGCTCTTCCGAAAAACTGTTTTTT. Amino acids: CASSEGGGSSEKLFF. Based on the CDR3 plus reference TRBV7-2 and TRBJ1-4, the full variable domain is GAGVSQSPSNKVTEKGKDVELRCDPISGHTALYWYRQSLGQGLEFLIYFQGNSAPDKSGLPSDRFSAERTGGSVSTLTIQRTQQEDSAVYLCASSEGGGSSEKLFFGSGTQLSVL.

The chain employs TRBV5-1 and TRBJ2-5; possible D gene TRBD2, 6 bases. The CDR3 is 17 residues long. In germline, CDR1 is SGHRS, CDR2 YFSETQ. V was trimmed by 0 bases and J by 2 bases, leaving 17 bases between them. CDR3 in DNA: TGCGCCAGCAGCTTGGTGGGGGGTAAGATAAGACAAGAGACCCAGTACTTC. Its translation is CASSLVGGKIRQETQYF.

This clonotype appeared a few times. V usage is TRBV21-1 and J usage is TRBJ2-3. TRBV21-1 constitutes a pseudogene. CDR3 size: 16 residues. This chain's CDR3 is CASSKGNQRSTDTQYF. The CDR3 bases are TGTGCCAGCAGCAAAGGGAACCAAAGGAGCACAGATACGCAGTATTTT.

The chain employs TRBV15 and TRBJ1-5; D perhaps matches TRBD1 (6 bases). CDR3 length: 15 residues. Trimming pared 3 bases from V and 0 bases from J, leaving 9 bases between. Germline-derived CDR1 and CDR2 are LNHNV and YYDKDF (reference sequence). Here the CDR3 DNA reads TGTGCCACCAGCAGGACAGGAGATAGCAATCAGCCCCAGCATTTT. Translated: CATSRTGDSNQPQHF.

The table lists this clonotype with a few counts. This chain joins TRBV12-3 or TRBV12-4 and TRBJ2-7, with D hard to call. The CDR3 runs 15 residues. Between the trimmed V and J ends, which lost 1 base and 3 bases, there was a span of 13 bases. CDR3 region: CASSLVQGGFYEQYF. CDR3 sequence (DNA): TGTGCCAGCAGTTTAGTGCAAGGTGGGTTCTACGAGCAGTACTTC.

This clonotype was counted only a few times. The chain joins TRBV15 to TRBJ2-5; TRBD2 is a possible D gene (6 bases). V lost 3 bases and J lost 3, with 14 bases in between. The CDR3 contains 15 residues. Germline V lookup: CDR1 LNHNV, CDR2 YYDKDF (reference sequence). CDR3: CATSSPSDDKETQYF. The DNA for the CDR3 is TGTGCCACCAGCAGTCCTAGCGATGATAAAGAGACCCAGTACTTC.

The rearrangement links TRBV28 to TRBJ1-5; weak D call: TRBD1 (5 bases). The CDR3 is made up of 13 amino acids. V lost 9 bases, J lost 0 bases, and 9 bases lay in between. Germline V gene data show CDR1 as MDHEN and CDR2 as SYDVKM. CDR3 in amino acids: CASGQNSNQPQHF. The CDR3 DNA is TGTGCCAGTGGACAAAATAGCAATCAGCCCCAGCATTTT.

This clonotype was seen more than once but under ten times. V gene TRBV20-1 combines with J gene TRBJ2-5; 14 bases fit TRBD2. The ends lost 5 bases at V and 5 bases at J; junction bases unmatched: 16. The CDR3 totals 18 residues. CDR1 and CDR2 from the germline V gene are DFQATT and SNEGSKA (reference sequence). CDR3 nucleotides: TGCAGTGCTTATCCCTGGGGGGGACTAGCGGGAGTCGGGGAGACCCAGTACTTC. Its protein product is CSAYPWGGLAGVGETQYF.

This clonotype was recorded many times. The rearrangement links TRBV15 to TRBJ2-2; 9 nucleotides agree with TRBD2. CDR3 size: 16 residues. The J segment lost 5 bases and the V segment lost 0 bases, leaving 4 bases of the junction unmatched. Germline V gene sequence: CDR1 LNHNV, CDR2 YYDKDF (reference sequence). The CDR3 region is CATSREGSGRTGELFF. The CDR3 nucleotides read TGTGCCACCAGCAGAGAAGGGAGCGGGAGGACCGGGGAGCTGTTTTTT.

This clonotype was detected many times. The chain couples TRBV2 to TRBJ1-4; the match to TRBD1 covers 10 bases. This CDR3 is 12 amino acids long. V dropped 7 bases and J dropped 10; count of bases not matched to a gene: 3. CDR1 is SNHLY, CDR2 FYNNEI, per germline. In nucleotides, the CDR3 is TGTGCCAGCACATGGGACAGGGGAAAACTGTTTTTT. Protein sequence: CASTWDRGKLFF.

The J gene is TRBJ2-2, the V gene TRBV5-1; TRBD2 aligns across 10 bases. After removal of 2 bases from V and 5 bases from J, the junction contained 6 bases not matched to a gene. Germline CDR1 is SGHRS and CDR2 is YFSETQ. The CDR3 contains 16 residues. Written as DNA, the CDR3 is TGCGCCAGCAGCTTCTTAGCGGGAGGAGGGACCGGGGAGCTGTTTTTT. Translation gives CASSFLAGGGTGELFF.

This clonotype was seen repeatedly, ten times or more. J is TRBJ2-1 and V is TRBV5-4; D possibly corresponds to TRBD2 (6 bases). This CDR3 region has 14 residues. V lost 5 bases and J lost 7, with 16 bases in between. In germline, CDR1 is SGHNT, CDR2 YYREEE (reference sequence). The CDR3 region has the DNA TGTGCCAGCAGTTCGGCGGAGGGTTGGAATGAGCAGTTCTTC. It encodes CASSSAEGWNEQFF.

This clonotype was seen more than once but under ten times. The chain carries TRBV2 and TRBJ2-7; D is ambiguous. V was cut by 9 bases and J by 0 bases, with 12 bases left in between. This CDR3 is 13 amino acids long. CDR1 and CDR2 from the germline V gene are SNHLY and FYNNEI. In nucleotides, the CDR3 is TGTGCCAGTTCGGAAGTTTTCTCCTACGAGCAGTACTTC. This sequence encodes CASSEVFSYEQYF.

The chain couples TRBV29-1 to TRBJ2-1; D not certain. CDR3 length: 11 residues. The V end lost 6 bases, the J end lost 5 bases, and 8 bases lay between the germline ends. Per germline, CDR1 SQVTM and CDR2 ANQGSEA. CDR3 region: CSVTTHNEQFF. The DNA of the CDR3 is TGCAGCGTAACTACACACAATGAGCAGTTCTTC.

V and J are TRBV27 and TRBJ1-1, with D perhaps TRBD1 (6 bases). Looked up from germline, CDR1 is MNHEY and CDR2 is SMNVEV (reference sequence). The CDR3 is 12 residues long. Trimming stripped 6 bases from V and 4 bases from J, with 9 bases between. CDR3 DNA: TGTGCCAGCAGGACAGGATTCACTGAAGCTTTCTTT. This translates into CASRTGFTEAFF.

The chain has TRBV12-3 or TRBV12-4 and TRBJ2-7; 7 bases are a match to TRBD1. V lost 5 bases and J lost 1; bases outside the gene matches: 8. This CDR3 is built from 15 residues. CDR3 nucleotide sequence: TGTGCCAGCAGTCTTCGTTGGACAGGATCCTACGAGCAGTACTTC. Translating gives CASSLRWTGSYEQYF.

This clonotype was observed a few times. This chain joins TRBV20-1 and TRBJ2-3, with D uncertain. V was pared by 1 base and J by 0 bases, with 11 bases between. CDR1 and CDR2 (germline): DFQATT, SNEGSKA (reference sequence). The CDR3 loop spans 15 amino acids. CDR3 DNA: TGCAGTGCTAGAGTAGCCAGCCTTAGCACAGATACGCAGTATTTT. Translated: CSARVASLSTDTQYF.

CDR3 DNA sequence: TGCAGTGCTACCAAACGGGACCACAACTCCTACGAGCAGTACTTC. Protein: CSATKRDHNSYEQYF. V and J are TRBV20-1 and TRBJ2-7, with D perhaps assigned TRBD1 or TRBD2 (5 bases each). The CDR3 has 15 amino acids. V lost 4 bases, J lost 0 bases, and 16 bases lay in between. Germline V gene data show CDR1 as DFQATT and CDR2 as SNEGSKA (reference sequence).

The V gene is TRBV7-3, the J gene TRBJ2-1; TRBD2 is a possible D gene (5 bases). Per the germline V gene, CDR1 is SGHTA and CDR2 is FQGTGA. The V and J ends lost 3 bases and 0 bases respectively, with 9 bases between them. This CDR3 region has 15 residues. In nucleotides, the CDR3 is TGTGCCAGCAGCTTCCACCGGGACTCCTACAATGAGCAGTTCTTC. Its protein is CASSFHRDSYNEQFF.

This clonotype has more than one count but fewer than ten. This chain uses TRBV6-2 or TRBV6-3 with TRBJ2-2, with 7 bases fitting TRBD1. This CDR3 spans 16 amino acids. Germline values: CDR1 MNHEY, CDR2 SVGEGT. The V and J ends lost 6 bases and 4 bases, in that order; junction bases with no gene match: 11. CDR3 DNA: TGTGCCAGCAGCCGACAGGGTCTCAAGATCACCGGGGAGCTGTTTTTT. This translates into CASSRQGLKITGELFF.

A few counts support this clonotype. The chain has TRBV29-1 and TRBJ1-4, with 7 bases lining up with TRBD1. Unmatched junction bases numbered 5, after V lost 3 bases and J lost 4 bases. The CDR3 spans 14 residues. Germline assignment: CDR1 SQVTM and CDR2 ANQGSEA. The CDR3 DNA is TGCAGCGTTGAGGCCAGGGGGTTTAATGAAAAACTGTTTTTT. This gives the protein CSVEARGFNEKLFF.

In its sample, this clonotype was seen a few times. This chain joins TRBV7-8 and TRBJ2-2; the D is unclear. Germline V gene lookup returns CDR1 SGHVS and CDR2 FQNEAQ. Trimming took 5 bases from V and 7 from J, leaving 8 bases between them. The CDR3 loop spans 12 amino acids. Here the CDR3 DNA reads TGTGCCAGCAGCCCTCCCTTCGGGGAGCTGTTTTTT. Translated: CASSPPFGELFF.

The V gene is TRBV7-9, the J gene TRBJ2-1; TRBD2 agrees at 13 bases. This CDR3 is built from 15 residues. The V and J ends lost 7 bases and 7 bases, in that order; junction bases with no gene match: 7. CDR1 and CDR2 (germline): SEHNR, FQNEAQ (reference sequence). The CDR3 loop is CASTVGLAGANEQFF. The CDR3 coding sequence is TGTGCCAGCACCGTTGGACTAGCGGGAGCTAATGAGCAGTTCTTC.

J is TRBJ2-1 and V is TRBV10-1, with a possible D match to TRBD1 (5 bases). Germline V lookup: CDR1 WNHNN, CDR2 SYGVQD (reference sequence). CDR3 length equals 13 residues. With 5 bases removed from V and 6 bases from J, the gap between germline ends came to 11 bases. The CDR3 here is CASSPLDSNEQFF. In DNA form, the CDR3 reads TGCGCCAGCAGTCCTCTTGACAGCAATGAGCAGTTCTTC.

The CDR3 DNA sequence: TGTGCCAGTAGTGGGGGGGGCAGGGACAACACTGAAGCTTTCTTT. It translates to CASSGGGRDNTEAFF. The J gene is TRBJ1-1, the V gene TRBV19; D is possibly TRBD1 (6 bases). Germline V lookup: CDR1 LNHDA, CDR2 SQIVND (reference sequence). The CDR3 sequence is 15 residues long. Trimming removed 5 bases at V and 2 bases at J, with 15 bases between.

This clonotype turned up a few times. The J gene is TRBJ2-3, the V gene TRBV3-1, with 14 bases that match TRBD2. Germline V gives CDR1 LGHDT, CDR2 YNNKEL (reference sequence). CDR3 size: 13 residues. Trimming removed 5 bases from V and 14 bases from J; junction bases left unmatched: 6. The CDR3 loop is CASSLGLAGAPYF. The CDR3 bases are TGTGCCAGCAGCTTGGGACTAGCGGGAGCCCCGTATTTT.

The chain employs TRBV20-1 and TRBJ1-1, with 8 bases that match TRBD1. CDR1 DFQATT and CDR2 SNEGSKA come from the germline V gene (reference sequence). V was clipped by 1 base and J by 6 bases; unmatched bases: 4. This CDR3 comprises 13 residues. CDR3 bases: TGCAGTGCTAGAGGAAACAGGGGGGCTGAAGCTTTCTTT. Encoded protein: CSARGNRGAEAFF.

The J gene is TRBJ2-1, the V gene TRBV5-1; TRBD2 matches at 10 bases. Germline-derived CDR1 and CDR2 are SGHRS and YFSETQ. The CDR3 is 19 residues long. The V segment lost 4 bases and the J segment 7 bases; nucleotides outside the gene matches: 20. CDR3 region: CASSGAGLASIRLENEQFF. Written as DNA, the CDR3 is TGCGCCAGCAGCGGGGCGGGACTAGCGTCGATCCGGTTAGAAAATGAGCAGTTCTTC.